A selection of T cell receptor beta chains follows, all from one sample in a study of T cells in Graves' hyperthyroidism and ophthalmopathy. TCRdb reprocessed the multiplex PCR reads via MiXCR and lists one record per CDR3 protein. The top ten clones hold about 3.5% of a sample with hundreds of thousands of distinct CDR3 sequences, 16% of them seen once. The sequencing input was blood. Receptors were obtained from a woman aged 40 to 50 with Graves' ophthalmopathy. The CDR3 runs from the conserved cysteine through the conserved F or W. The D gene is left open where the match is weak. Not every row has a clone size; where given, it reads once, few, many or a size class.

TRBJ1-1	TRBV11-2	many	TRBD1	CASSFSVVGTANTEAFF	TGTGCCAGCAGCTTCTCCGTCGTCGGGACAGCGAACACTGAAGCTTTCTTT
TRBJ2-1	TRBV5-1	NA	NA	CASSPQSDSSYNEQFF	TGCGCCAGCAGCCCACAAAGCGATAGCTCCTACAATGAGCAGTTCTTC
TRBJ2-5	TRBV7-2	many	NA	CASSDSGGQQETQYF	TGTGCCAGCAGCGACTCGGGGGGCCAGCAAGAGACCCAGTACTTC
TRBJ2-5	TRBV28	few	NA	CASGLLQGRETQYF	TGTGCCAGCGGATTGTTACAGGGTCGAGAGACCCAGTACTTC
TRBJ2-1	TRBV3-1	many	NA	CASMGPPYNEQFF	TGTGCCAGCATGGGGCCTCCCTACAATGAGCAGTTCTTC
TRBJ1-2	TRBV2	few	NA	CVSRGVTTVNYGYTF	TGTGTCAGCAGAGGGGTGACAACTGTCAACTATGGCTACACCTTC
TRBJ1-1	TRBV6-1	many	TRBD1	CASSPQGQGYTEAFF	TGTGCCAGCAGCCCCCAGGGACAGGGGTACACTGAAGCTTTCTTT
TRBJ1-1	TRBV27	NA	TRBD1	CASSLGTGAEAFF	TGTGCCAGCAGTCTAGGGACAGGGGCTGAAGCTTTCTTT
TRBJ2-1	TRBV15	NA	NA	CATSRSSEKNEQFF	TGTGCCACCAGCAGAAGTAGCGAGAAGAATGAGCAGTTCTTC
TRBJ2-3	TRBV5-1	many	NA	CASSLVPATDTQYF	TGCGCCAGCAGCTTGGTCCCAGCCACAGATACGCAGTATTTT
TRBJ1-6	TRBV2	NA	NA	CASRPEGLGNSPLHF	TGTGCCAGCAGACCGGAGGGCTTGGGTAATTCACCCCTCCACTTT
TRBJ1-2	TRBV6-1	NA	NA	CASNGQGVSYTF	TGTGCCAGCAATGGGCAGGGCGTCAGCTACACCTTC
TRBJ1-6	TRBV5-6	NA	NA	CANSLTGLTGSPLHF	TGTGCCAACAGCTTGACAGGACTCACAGGTTCACCCCTCCACTTT
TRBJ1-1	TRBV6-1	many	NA	CASSHQSRGRGNTEAFF	TGTGCCAGCAGTCACCAAAGCCGTGGAAGGGGGAACACTGAAGCTTTCTTT
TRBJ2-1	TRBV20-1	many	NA	CSAPPGPNDNEQFF	TGCAGTGCACCCCCGGGACCAAACGACAATGAGCAGTTCTTC
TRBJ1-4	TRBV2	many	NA	CASTPAYNEKLFF	TGTGCCAGCACACCAGCCTATAATGAAAAACTGTTTTTT
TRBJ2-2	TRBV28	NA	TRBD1	CASSLGTGGQRELFF	TGTGCCAGCAGTTTAGGGACAGGGGGCCAGAGGGAGCTGTTTTTT
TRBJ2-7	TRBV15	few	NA	CATSRDRGHMGEQYF	TGTGCCACCAGCAGAGATCGAGGACACATGGGGGAGCAGTACTTC
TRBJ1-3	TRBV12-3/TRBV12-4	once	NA	CASSWAIAGNTIYF	TGTGCCAGCAGTTGGGCCATAGCTGGAAACACCATATATTTT
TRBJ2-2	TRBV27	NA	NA	CASSGRVTGELFF	TGTGCCAGCAGTGGTCGGGTCACCGGGGAGCTGTTTTTT
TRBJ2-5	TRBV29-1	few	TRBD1	CSYRTGGVAQYF	TGCAGCTACCGGACAGGGGGAGTGGCCCAGTACTTC
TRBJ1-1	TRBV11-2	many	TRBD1	CASSPLDRGPNTEAFF	TGTGCCAGCAGCCCGCTGGACAGGGGGCCGAACACTGAAGCTTTCTTT
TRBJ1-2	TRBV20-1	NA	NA	CSASKRGAINYGYTF	TGCAGTGCTAGTAAAAGGGGGGCCATCAACTATGGCTACACCTTC
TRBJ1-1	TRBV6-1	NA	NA	CASKREGLPEAFF	TGTGCCAGCAAGAGGGAAGGGTTACCTGAAGCTTTCTTT
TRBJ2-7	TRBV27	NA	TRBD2	CASSVTSGGAYEQYF	TGTGCCAGCAGTGTTACTAGCGGGGGGGCCTACGAGCAGTACTTC
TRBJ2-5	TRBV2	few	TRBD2	CASSESGLAGGETQYF	TGTGCCAGCAGTGAGTCCGGACTAGCGGGGGGGGAGACCCAGTACTTC
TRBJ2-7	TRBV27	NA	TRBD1	CASTRQGAYEQYF	TGTGCCAGCACACGACAGGGGGCCTACGAGCAGTACTTC
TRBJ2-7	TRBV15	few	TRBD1	CATRSSGTGGCEQYF	TGTGCCACCAGATCGTCCGGGACAGGGGGCTGCGAGCAGTACTTC
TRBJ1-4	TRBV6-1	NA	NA	CATLKGGTNEKLFF	TGTGCCACGTTAAAGGGAGGGACTAATGAAAAACTGTTTTTT
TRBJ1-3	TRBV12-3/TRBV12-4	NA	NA	CASSTQRYSGNTIYF	TGTGCCAGCAGTACACAGAGATACTCTGGAAACACCATATATTTT
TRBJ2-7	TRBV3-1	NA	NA	CASSQEVDEQYF	TGTGCCAGCAGCCAAGAGGTCGACGAGCAGTACTTC
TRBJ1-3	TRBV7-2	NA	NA	CASSEYRSSGNTIYF	TGTGCCAGCAGCGAATACAGGTCCTCTGGAAACACCATATATTTT
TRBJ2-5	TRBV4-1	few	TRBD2	CASSQDRRTSGAASGTQYF	TGCGCCAGCAGCCAAGATAGGAGGACTAGCGGAGCCGCTTCGGGGACCCAGTACTTC
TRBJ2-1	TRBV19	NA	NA	CASQDVSSYNEQFF	TGTGCCAGCCAGGACGTAAGCTCCTACAATGAGCAGTTCTTC
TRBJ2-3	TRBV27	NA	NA	CASFQSRESTDTQYF	TGTGCCAGCTTTCAATCCAGGGAGAGCACAGATACGCAGTATTTT
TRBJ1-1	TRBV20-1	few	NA	CSARETHRVRMNTEAFF	TGCAGTGCTAGAGAGACCCACAGGGTCCGAATGAACACTGAAGCTTTTTTT
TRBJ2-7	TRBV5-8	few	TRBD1	CASSFQQGAGYEQYF	TGTGCCAGCAGCTTCCAACAGGGGGCCGGGTACGAGCAGTACTTC